This T cell receptor beta chain was captured in a study of T cell repertoires in cytomegalovirus infection. There are a few counts of this clonotype. Antigen specificity is unknown. Study-wide points: It was HLA-C-restricted CMV-specific TCR beta clonotypes that dominated the response ex vivo.

TCRdb processed the reads anew with MiXCR; each CDR3 protein has one entry. The sample has some 800,000 distinct CDR3 sequences; roughly 28% are singletons. This TCR derives from a human donor in good health (CMV status not recorded). Some clones in this sample may be carry-over from other donors' samples. Here the sequenced sample was cultured CD8+ T cells from PBMCs, taken from culture after CMV antigen stimulation.

The CDR3 bases are TGCAGCGTTCTGGACTCGCGCACAGATACGCAGTATTTT. Residues: CSVLDSRTDTQYF. J is TRBJ2-3 and V is TRBV29-1, with a possible D match to TRBD2 (5 bases). With 5 bases removed from V and 1 base from J, the gap between germline ends came to 10 bases. Germline CDR1 is SQVTM and CDR2 is ANQGSEA. The CDR3 loop spans 13 amino acids.